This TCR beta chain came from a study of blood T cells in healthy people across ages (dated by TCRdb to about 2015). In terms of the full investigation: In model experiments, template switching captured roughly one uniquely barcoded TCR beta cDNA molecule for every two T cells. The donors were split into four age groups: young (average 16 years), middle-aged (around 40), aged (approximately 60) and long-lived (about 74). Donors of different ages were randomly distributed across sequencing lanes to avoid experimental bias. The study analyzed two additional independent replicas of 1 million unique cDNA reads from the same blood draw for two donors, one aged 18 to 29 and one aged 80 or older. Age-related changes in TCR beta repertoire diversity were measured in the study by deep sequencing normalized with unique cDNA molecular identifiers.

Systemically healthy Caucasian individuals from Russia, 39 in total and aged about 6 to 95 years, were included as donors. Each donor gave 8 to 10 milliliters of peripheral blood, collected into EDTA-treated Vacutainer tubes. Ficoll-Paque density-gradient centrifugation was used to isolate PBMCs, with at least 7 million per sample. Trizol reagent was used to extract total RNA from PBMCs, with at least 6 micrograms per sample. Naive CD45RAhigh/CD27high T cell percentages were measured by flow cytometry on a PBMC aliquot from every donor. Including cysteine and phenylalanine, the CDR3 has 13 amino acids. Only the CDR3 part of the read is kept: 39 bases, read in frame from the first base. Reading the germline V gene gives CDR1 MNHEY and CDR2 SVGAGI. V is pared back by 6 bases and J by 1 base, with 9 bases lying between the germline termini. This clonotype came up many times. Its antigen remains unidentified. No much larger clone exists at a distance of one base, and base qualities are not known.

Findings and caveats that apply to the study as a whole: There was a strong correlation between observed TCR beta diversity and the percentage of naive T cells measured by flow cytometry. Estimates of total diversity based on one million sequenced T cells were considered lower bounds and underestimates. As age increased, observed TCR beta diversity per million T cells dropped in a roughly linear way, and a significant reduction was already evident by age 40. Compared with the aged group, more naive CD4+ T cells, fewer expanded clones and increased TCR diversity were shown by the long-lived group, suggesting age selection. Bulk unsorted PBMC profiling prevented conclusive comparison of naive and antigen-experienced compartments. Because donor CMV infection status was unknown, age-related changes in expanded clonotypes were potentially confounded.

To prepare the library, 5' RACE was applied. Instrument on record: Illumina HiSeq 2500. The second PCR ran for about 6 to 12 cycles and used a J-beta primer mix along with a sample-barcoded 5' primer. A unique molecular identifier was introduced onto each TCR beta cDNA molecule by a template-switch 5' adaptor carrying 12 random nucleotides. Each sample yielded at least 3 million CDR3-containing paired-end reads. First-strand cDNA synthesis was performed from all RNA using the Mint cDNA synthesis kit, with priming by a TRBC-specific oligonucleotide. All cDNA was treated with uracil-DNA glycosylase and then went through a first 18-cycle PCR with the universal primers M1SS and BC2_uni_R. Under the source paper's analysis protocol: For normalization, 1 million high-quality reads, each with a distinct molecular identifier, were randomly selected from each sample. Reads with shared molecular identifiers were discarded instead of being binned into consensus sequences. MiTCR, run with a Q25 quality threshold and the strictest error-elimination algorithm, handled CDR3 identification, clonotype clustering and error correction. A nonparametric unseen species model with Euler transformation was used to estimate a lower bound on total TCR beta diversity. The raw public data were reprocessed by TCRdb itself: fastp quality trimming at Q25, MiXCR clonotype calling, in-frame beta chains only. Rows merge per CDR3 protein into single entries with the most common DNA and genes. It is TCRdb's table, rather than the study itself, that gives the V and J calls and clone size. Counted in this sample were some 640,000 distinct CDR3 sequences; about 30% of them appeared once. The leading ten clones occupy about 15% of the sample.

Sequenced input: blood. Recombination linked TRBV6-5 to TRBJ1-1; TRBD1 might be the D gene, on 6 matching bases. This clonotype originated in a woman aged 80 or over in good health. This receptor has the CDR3 CASRAGQNTEAFF. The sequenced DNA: TGTGCCAGCAGAGCGGGACAGAACACTGAAGCTTTCTTT.